This passage covers 2 T cell receptor beta chains from one sample sequenced in a study of T-cell reconstitution after alpha-beta-depleted transplantation in children. Construction of the TCRbeta library involved unique molecular identifiers. TCRdb processed the PCR reads anew with MiXCR; each CDR3 protein has one entry. Among 700,000 to 950,000 distinct CDR3 sequences, roughly 15% were seen once, and the ten largest hold approximately 4.5%. The sequencing here drew on PBMCs, mostly from graft donor cells, taken 360 days after TCRalphabeta/CD19-depleted stem cell transplant. All receptors come from a male patient between 5 and 17 years old who had a stem cell transplant for acute lymphoblastic leukemia, so the T cells may come from the graft donor.

V is TRBV5-1 and J is TRBJ1-4; 7 bases are shared with TRBD1. Germline CDR1 SGHRS, CDR2 YFSETQ. The trim removed 2 bases at V and 8 bases at J, leaving 9 bases unmatched. This CDR3 region has 15 residues. This CDR3 is CASSFRQGSREKLFF. Here the CDR3 DNA reads TGCGCCAGCAGCTTCAGACAGGGATCACGCGAAAAACTGTTTTTT.

This clonotype was seen a handful of times. V and J are TRBV2 and TRBJ2-2; 13 bases map to TRBD2. The germline V gene has CDR1 SNHLY and CDR2 FYNNEI. This CDR3 is built from 16 residues. Losses at the gene ends were 5 bases for V and 4 bases for J; bases not matched to a gene: 4. CDR3 amino acids: CASSRLAGGGTGELFF. DNA of the CDR3: TGTGCCAGCAGTCGACTAGCGGGAGGCGGCACCGGGGAGCTGTTTTTT.